The entry below describes one T cell receptor (beta chain). Its antigen is undetermined. This CDR3 is built from 15 residues. CDR1 LNHDA and CDR2 SQIVND come from the germline V gene (reference sequence). Trimming took 3 bases from V and 2 from J, leaving 11 bases between them. A multiplex PCR was run with 60 Vbeta primers and 13 Jbeta primers. Data came from immunoSEQ multiplex PCR; TCRdb stores just in-frame clones and leaves some out. Among 150,000 to 200,000 clones listed, over 80% were seen once. This sample stems from a study of cytomegalovirus exposure and HLA in healthy donors. Looking at the study overall: Caucasian-associated ancestry cluster membership applied to approximately 84% of some 400 genotyped donors. General study results and limits: A later analysis found common viral pathogens apparently linked to several of the most significant clusters. From TCR beta sequences, most subjects' HLA-A and HLA-B alleles were reportedly predicted accurately. The majority of CMV-associated TCR beta chains were reported as apparently HLA-restricted in a later analysis.

The rearrangement links TRBV19 to TRBJ1-5, with no clear D. The specimen was PBMCs. The TCR sequence derives from a woman between 18 and 29 years old in good health and CMV-seronegative. In DNA, the CDR3 is TGTGCCAGTAGTATTCAGACTAGGGGCAATCAGCCCCAGCATTTT. Translating gives CASSIQTRGNQPQHF.